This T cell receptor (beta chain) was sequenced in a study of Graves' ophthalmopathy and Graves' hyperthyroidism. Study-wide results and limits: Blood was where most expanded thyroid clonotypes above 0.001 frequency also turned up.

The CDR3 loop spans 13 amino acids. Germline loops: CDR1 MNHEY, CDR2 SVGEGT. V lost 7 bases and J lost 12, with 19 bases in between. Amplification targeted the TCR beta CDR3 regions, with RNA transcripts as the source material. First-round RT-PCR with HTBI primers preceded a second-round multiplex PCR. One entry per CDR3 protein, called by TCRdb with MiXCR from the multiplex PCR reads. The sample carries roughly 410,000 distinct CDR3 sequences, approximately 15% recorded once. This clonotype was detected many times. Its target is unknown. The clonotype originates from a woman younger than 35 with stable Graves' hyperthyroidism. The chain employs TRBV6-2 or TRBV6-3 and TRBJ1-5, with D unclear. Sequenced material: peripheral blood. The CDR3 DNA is TGTGCCAGCACCTCGGTCCCGCCTACAATCCAGCATTTT. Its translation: CASTSVPPTIQHF.